This TCR beta chain was sequenced in a study of blood T cell repertoires in COVID-19. Study overall: Acute-phase and convalescent COVID-19 samples originated in the United States, Italy and Spain.

The table came from immunoSEQ multiplex PCR; TCRdb's copy has only in-frame clones and leaves some out. Among over 200,000 clones listed, roughly four fifths were seen once. Sequencing was performed on peripheral blood. The receptor was isolated from a woman between 50 and 59 years old with active or convalescent COVID-19.

CDR3 loop: CASMGGDTQYF. The CDR3 nucleotides are TGTGCCAGCATGGGGGGGGATACGCAGTATTTT. The chain couples TRBV9 to TRBJ2-3; 7 bases line up with TRBD2. The CDR3 extends over 11 amino acids. Germline loops: CDR1 SGDLS, CDR2 YYNGEE. Trimming cost V 6 bases and J 6 bases; bases outside gene matches: 1.